The 5 T cell receptor beta chains given below trace back to one sample, sequenced in a study of cytomegalovirus exposure and HLA in healthy donors. The table came from immunoSEQ multiplex PCR; TCRdb's copy has only in-frame clones and leaves some out. Found here are 120,000 or so clones, around 90% of them singletons; the top ten hold 1.5% to 2%. The sequencing input was PBMCs. The receptors originated from a woman aged 18 to 35 in good health and CMV-seronegative.

The rearrangement joins TRBV5-5 to TRBJ1-1, with 8 bases lining up with TRBD1. Trimming at V came to 4 bases and at J to 3 bases, leaving 2 bases not matched to a gene. Germline values: CDR1 SGHKS, CDR2 YYEKEE (reference sequence). CDR3 length: 13 amino acids. The CDR3 DNA reads TGTGCCAGCAGCACGGACAGGGACACTGAAGCTTTCTTT. Translating gives CASSTDRDTEAFF.

The J gene is TRBJ2-1, the V gene TRBV4-2; weak D call: TRBD1 (5 bases). This CDR3 region has 19 residues. Germline V gene sequence: CDR1 LGHNA, CDR2 YNFKEQ. V lost 0 bases, J lost 0 bases, and 18 bases lay in between. The CDR3 spells CASSQDGAPGRSSYNEQFF. Here the CDR3 DNA reads TGTGCCAGCAGCCAAGATGGGGCCCCAGGCCGGAGCTCCTACAATGAGCAGTTCTTC.

V and J are TRBV10-3 and TRBJ2-1, with 11 positions matching TRBD1. V shed 7 bases and J 5 bases; nucleotides not matched to a gene: 10. This CDR3 spans 16 amino acids. Germline CDR1 reads ENHRY; CDR2 reads SYGVKD. Written as DNA, the CDR3 is TGTGCCATCAATGGGTTGGGACAGGGGGGGAACAATGAGCAGTTCTTC. Its translation: CAINGLGQGGNNEQFF.

J is TRBJ2-7 and V is TRBV29-1, with a tentative D call TRBD1 (6 bases). V lost 7 bases and J lost 3, with 13 bases in between. Germline CDR1 and CDR2: SQVTM and ANQGSEA. The CDR3 consists of 12 residues. CDR3 nucleotides: TGCAGCGCTACAGGGCTCTTCTACGAGCAGTACTTC. This codes for CSATGLFYEQYF.

CDR3 region: CASSPQGEGYTF. The CDR3 DNA sequence: TGTGCCAGCAGCCCCCAGGGGGAAGGCTACACCTTC. The V gene is TRBV7-2, the J gene TRBJ1-2; 7 bases fit TRBD1. With 5 bases clipped from V and 8 bases from J, the junction kept 5 bases outside the gene matches. The CDR3 spans 12 residues. The germline gives CDR1 SGHTA, CDR2 FQGNSA.